This passage covers 30 T cell receptor beta chains from one sample sequenced in a study of CD8+ T cells in alopecia areata. Noted treatment: oral pan-JAK inhibitor, 5-10 mg twice daily. Once RNA had been extracted, it was reverse transcribed into cDNA to act as the sequencing template. Repertoires were generated with immunoSEQ multiplex PCR, while TCRdb's copy carries only in-frame clones and drops some. The sample has 130,000 to 150,000 clones; around four fifths are singletons. The specimen comprised CD8+ T cells sorted from blood, sampled at week 4, from a patient treated with tofacitinib. The receptors originated from a human donor with alopecia areata.

In its sample, this clone was seen a few times. This chain links TRBV7-9 with TRBJ2-1; D remains unclear. This CDR3 has 14 amino acids. Trimming took off 1 base at V and 7 bases at J, with 11 bases between the two ends. Germline V gene sequence: CDR1 SEHNR, CDR2 FQNEAQ (reference sequence). The CDR3 DNA is TGTGCCAGCAGCTTAGTTGACCAGCAGAATGAGCAGTTCTTC. Encoded protein: CASSLVDQQNEQFF.

The chain carries TRBV29-1 and TRBJ1-1; unclear D gene. The CDR3 is made up of 10 amino acids. Trimming took 6 bases from V and 8 from J, leaving 10 bases between them. Germline V CDR1 and CDR2: SQVTM, ANQGSEA. The DNA for the CDR3 is TGCAGCGTCGCCCCTTTAGAAGCTTTCTTT. It is translated as CSVAPLEAFF.

The chain links TRBV5-4 to TRBJ2-5; 9 bases align to TRBD2. CDR3 length: 13 amino acids. CDR1 and CDR2 (germline): SGHNT, YYREEE (reference sequence). The V segment lost 1 base and the J segment 5 bases; nucleotides outside the gene matches: 0. The CDR3 bases are TGTGCCAGCAGCTTGACTAGCGGGGAGACCCAGTACTTC. It is translated as CASSLTSGETQYF.

V and J are TRBV19 and TRBJ2-1; 9 positions agree with TRBD1. CDR1 and CDR2 (germline): LNHDA, SQIVND (reference sequence). There are 15 residues in the CDR3. Trimming removed 9 bases from V and 8 bases from J; junction bases left unmatched: 14. The CDR3 reads CASKPPGQGFDEQFF. The CDR3 region has the DNA TGTGCCAGCAAACCCCCGGGACAGGGCTTCGATGAGCAGTTCTTC.

Regarding this clone: A read error may produce the germline difference seen at one junction end. The chain recombines TRBV10-3 with TRBJ1-5; weak D call: TRBD1 (5 bases). CDR3 length equals 15 residues. Per germline, CDR1 ENHRY and CDR2 SYGVKD. CDR3 in amino acids: CASSWGRESNQPQHF. CDR3 nucleotide sequence: TGTGCCAGCAGTTGGGGCAGGGAAAGCAATCAGCCCCAGCATTTT.

The chain couples TRBV4-3 to TRBJ2-3; tentatively, D is TRBD2 (6 bases). V was clipped by 0 bases and J by 1 base, with 14 bases between them. Germline CDR1 reads LGHNA; CDR2 reads YSLEER. This CDR3 has 17 amino acids. The DNA of the CDR3 is TGCGCCAGCAGCCAAGATCAGATGGCTAGCGGCACAGATACGCAGTATTTT. Translating it yields CASSQDQMASGTDTQYF.

This sequence joins TRBV27 and TRBJ1-1; weak D call: TRBD1 (5 bases). V shed 6 bases and J shed 3 bases, with 20 bases lying between them. The CDR3 loop spans 16 amino acids. The germline V gene encodes CDR1 MNHEY and CDR2 SMNVEV (reference sequence). In nucleotides, the CDR3 is TGTGCCAGCAGCCTCGACCCGGGAGGGGCGGACACTGAAGCTTTCTTT. Translating it yields CASSLDPGGADTEAFF.

This sequence joins TRBV19 and TRBJ2-7, with D perhaps matching TRBD1 (7 bases). CDR1 and CDR2 (germline): LNHDA, SQIVND (reference sequence). The CDR3 runs to 13 residues. Trimming took off 5 bases at V and 3 bases at J, with 11 bases between the two ends. The CDR3 DNA is TGTGCCAGTAGTGCGGGACAGCACTACGAGCAGTACTTC. Its translation is CASSAGQHYEQYF. The full variable domain, completed using reference TRBV19 and TRBJ2-7, is DGGITQSPKYLFRKEGQNVTLSCEQNLNHDAMYWYRQDPGQGLRLIYYSQIVNDFQKGDIAEGYSVSREKKESFPLTVTSAQKNPTAFYLCASSAGQHYEQYFGPGTRLTVT.

This sequence joins TRBV5-1 and TRBJ1-1; D is ambiguous. V was cut by 1 base and J by 4 bases, with 11 bases left in between. Germline V lookup: CDR1 SGHRS, CDR2 YFSETQ. The CDR3 spans 14 residues. In DNA form, the CDR3 reads TGCGCCAGCAGCTTGCTGGGCAGGAGCACTGAAGCTTTCTTT. Translated, it gives CASSLLGRSTEAFF.

The V call is TRBV4-3, the J call TRBJ1-2, with 7 bases fitting TRBD1. This CDR3 has 15 residues. Losses at the gene ends were 4 bases for V and 6 bases for J; bases not matched to a gene: 11. The germline V gene encodes CDR1 LGHNA and CDR2 YSLEER. The CDR3 loop reads CASSPVGTGVNGYTF. The CDR3 DNA follows: TGCGCCAGCAGCCCCGTTGGAACAGGGGTGAATGGCTACACCTTC.

This clone showed up just a few times. The rearrangement uses TRBV7-9 and TRBJ1-5, with D unresolved. Germline V gives CDR1 SEHNR, CDR2 FQNEAQ (reference sequence). Trimming left V 4 bases short and J 7 bases short, with 8 bases between. The CDR3 is made up of 12 amino acids. As DNA, the CDR3 is TGTGCCAGCAGCTCCGGGTTACAGCCCCAGCATTTT. Translation gives CASSSGLQPQHF.

This sequence joins TRBV10-3 and TRBJ2-1; possible D gene TRBD1, 6 bases. This CDR3 region has 17 residues. Germline CDR1 and CDR2: ENHRY and SYGVKD. Trimming shortened V by 0 bases and J by 5 bases, and 17 bases separated the two germline ends. The chain's CDR3 is CAISESRTGYTNNEQFF. For the CDR3, the DNA is TGTGCCATCAGTGAGTCCCGCACAGGGTACACTAACAATGAGCAGTTCTTC.

The rearrangement uses TRBV7-2 and TRBJ1-1, with D possibly being TRBD1 (6 bases). Germline CDR1 is SGHTA and CDR2 is FQGNSA. The CDR3 is 13 residues long. Trimming shortened V by 5 bases and J by 3 bases, and 10 bases separated the two germline ends. The CDR3 bases are TGTGCCAGCAGCCGTCCAGGGGACACTGAAGCTTTCTTT. Protein: CASSRPGDTEAFF.

V and J are TRBV7-2 and TRBJ2-2; 9 bases agree with TRBD2. The CDR3 loop spans 17 amino acids. V was pared by 1 base and J by 6 bases, with 9 bases of the junction left unmatched. Germline values: CDR1 SGHTA, CDR2 FQGNSA. The CDR3 is CASSLGLAGPTPGELFF. The CDR3 DNA is TGTGCCAGCAGCTTAGGTCTAGCGGGGCCCACCCCCGGGGAGCTGTTTTTT.

The chain links TRBV11-1 to TRBJ1-1; D unclear. V was cut by 5 bases and J by 0 bases, with 16 bases left in between. The CDR3 is made up of 16 amino acids. Germline loops: CDR1 SGHAT, CDR2 FQDESV (reference sequence). CDR3 residues: CASSRSASSMNTEAFF. The CDR3 region has the DNA TGTGCCAGCAGCCGGTCCGCCAGCTCTATGAACACTGAAGCTTTCTTT. The full variable domain, completed using reference TRBV11-1 and TRBJ1-1, is EAEVAQSPRYKITEKSQAVAFWCDPISGHATLYWYRQILGQGPELLVQFQDESVVDDSQLPKDRFSAERLKGVDSTLKIQPAELGDSAMYLCASSRSASSMNTEAFFGQGTRLTVV.

The chain uses TRBV5-4 and TRBJ2-5; possibly TRBD1 for D (6 bases). The CDR3 totals 14 residues. Per germline, CDR1 SGHNT and CDR2 YYREEE (reference sequence). V was clipped by 0 bases and J by 5 bases, with 11 bases between them. The CDR3 reads CASSLGGPDETQYF. CDR3 in DNA: TGTGCCAGCAGCTTGGGGGGGCCGGATGAGACCCAGTACTTC.

V gene TRBV6-5 combines with J gene TRBJ2-2; D is possibly TRBD1 or TRBD2 (5 bases each). The CDR3 runs to 14 residues. Trimming removed 10 bases at V and 7 bases at J, with 19 bases between. Looked up from germline, CDR1 is MNHEY and CDR2 is SVGAGI. Here the CDR3 reads CATRGRMESGELFF. In DNA form, the CDR3 reads TGTGCCACCCGGGGCCGGATGGAAAGCGGGGAGCTGTTTTTT.

V usage is TRBV4-3 and J usage is TRBJ2-3; D may be TRBD2 (7 bases). The V gene lost 1 base and the J gene lost 3 bases, with 17 bases spanning the gap. The V gene's germline CDR1 is LGHNA and CDR2 YSLEER. The CDR3 extends over 17 amino acids. As DNA, the CDR3 is TGCGCCAGCAGCCAAGGGGGGGGCGAAGACTTTACAGATACGCAGTATTTT. This translates into CASSQGGGEDFTDTQYF.

V usage is TRBV9 and J usage is TRBJ2-5; maybe TRBD1 (6 bases). Trimming left V 0 bases short and J 4 bases short, with 16 bases between. Germline lookup yields CDR1 SGDLS and CDR2 YYNGEE. This CDR3 contains 16 residues. CDR3 coding DNA: TGTGCCAGCAGCGTAGGGGTGGGGGCCTCCTCAGAGACCCAGTACTTC. Its protein is CASSVGVGASSETQYF.

Remarks on this clone: Other DNA variants within this sample encode the same CDR3. The chain carries TRBV9 and TRBJ2-3; D might be TRBD2 (5 bases). Germline lookup yields CDR1 SGDLS and CDR2 YYNGEE. The V gene lost 0 bases and the J gene lost 2 bases, with 10 bases spanning the gap. The CDR3 length is 15 residues. CDR3 residues: CASSVVGGSTDTQYF. The CDR3 nucleotides read TGTGCCAGCAGCGTAGTAGGCGGGTCCACAGATACGCAGTATTTT.

The chain is built from TRBV9 and TRBJ1-1; D not resolved. The V gene's germline CDR1 is SGDLS and CDR2 YYNGEE. This CDR3 has 13 residues. The germline V and J ends were trimmed by 0 bases and 1 base, with 4 bases remaining between them. The CDR3 reads CASSVGANTEAFF. For the CDR3, the DNA is TGTGCCAGCAGCGTAGGGGCGAACACTGAAGCTTTCTTT.

The chain carries TRBV9 and TRBJ2-3; a weak D match, TRBD2 (6 bases). V was pared by 0 bases and J by 2 bases, with 10 bases between. The CDR3 runs to 15 residues. Germline loops: CDR1 SGDLS, CDR2 YYNGEE. The CDR3 protein is CASSVAGATTDTQYF. The CDR3 coding sequence is TGTGCCAGCAGCGTAGCGGGAGCCACCACAGATACGCAGTATTTT. Full variable domain (rest looked up from reference TRBV9 and TRBJ2-3): DSGVTQTPKHLITATGQRVTLRCSPRSGDLSVYWYQQSLDQGLQFLIQYYNGEERAKGNILERFSAQQFPDLHSELNLSSLELGDSALYFCASSVAGATTDTQYFGPGTRLTVL.

This clone came up once. The same CDR3 arises from other DNA sequences in this sample as well. This chain connects TRBV4-1 to TRBJ2-7, with TRBD2 matching over 7 bases. Germline V gives CDR1 MGHRA, CDR2 YSYEKL. This CDR3 contains 15 residues. With 0 bases clipped from V and 0 bases from J, the junction kept 2 bases outside the gene matches. The CDR3 loop is CASSQEGGSSYEQYF. For the CDR3, the DNA is TGCGCCAGCAGCCAAGAGGGAGGGAGCTCCTACGAGCAGTACTTC.

This clone was seen more than once but under ten times. V is TRBV29-1 and J is TRBJ2-7; D remains ambiguous. Looked up from germline, CDR1 is SQVTM and CDR2 is ANQGSEA. V lost 3 bases to trimming and J lost 2 bases, with 11 bases between them. There are 13 residues in the CDR3. The CDR3 bases are TGCAGCGTTGACTTGGCTGAGACCTACGAGCAGTACTTC. Its protein product is CSVDLAETYEQYF.

This rearrangement joins TRBV4-1 to TRBJ2-1, with 7 bases identical to TRBD1. With V trimmed by 3 bases and J by 9 bases, 8 bases remained unmatched. Germline V gene lookup returns CDR1 MGHRA and CDR2 YSYEKL. The CDR3 runs 14 residues. CDR3: CASSQAKGATEQFF. The CDR3, as DNA: TGCGCCAGCAGCCAGGCCAAGGGGGCGACTGAGCAGTTCTTC.

This clone was detected a few times. Different DNA sequences within this sample yield the same CDR3. The V and J genes are TRBV5-8 and TRBJ2-7; 8 bases line up with TRBD1. The trim removed 4 bases at V and 3 bases at J, leaving 6 bases unmatched. Germline CDR1 reads SGHTS; CDR2 reads YDEGEE. This CDR3 spans 14 amino acids. CDR3 amino acids: CASSAGTGLYEQYF. The DNA of the CDR3 is TGTGCCAGCAGCGCCGGGACAGGTCTCTACGAGCAGTACTTC.

The chain employs TRBV19 and TRBJ2-7; the match to TRBD1 covers 11 bases. The ends lost 3 bases at V and 3 bases at J; junction bases unmatched: 1. CDR3 length: 14 amino acids. Germline values: CDR1 LNHDA, CDR2 SQIVND (reference sequence). DNA for the CDR3: TGTGCCAGTAGTATCGGGACAGGGGGCTACGAGCAGTACTTC. Residues: CASSIGTGGYEQYF.

This clone was observed a single time. This chain uses TRBV4-1 with TRBJ2-7; D perhaps matches TRBD2 (5 bases). CDR1 and CDR2 from the germline V gene are MGHRA and YSYEKL. Trimming stripped 0 bases from V and 3 bases from J, with 9 bases between. The CDR3 has 14 amino acids. CDR3 sequence: CASSQDVGVYEQYF. Here the CDR3 DNA reads TGCGCCAGCAGCCAAGATGTGGGAGTCTACGAGCAGTACTTC.

A few counts support this clone. The CDR3 nucleotides are TGTGCCAGCAGTGTCCACGGGACAGGGGAGGTGTGGGGCACAGATACGCAGTATTTT. Translating it yields CASSVHGTGEVWGTDTQYF. V gene TRBV2 combines with J gene TRBJ2-3; 10 bases are shared with TRBD1. The CDR3 is 19 residues long. The germline V gene encodes CDR1 SNHLY and CDR2 FYNNEI. Trimming removed 4 bases from V and 1 base from J; junction bases left unmatched: 14.

The V gene is TRBV7-2, the J gene TRBJ2-3; 12 bases are shared with TRBD2. CDR1 and CDR2 (germline): SGHTA, FQGNSA. The CDR3 is 17 amino acids. With V trimmed by 5 bases and J by 2 bases, 8 bases remained unmatched. The CDR3 sequence is CASSPRLAGANTDTQYF. For the CDR3, the DNA is TGTGCCAGCAGCCCCCGACTAGCGGGGGCCAACACAGATACGCAGTATTTT.